The 25 T cell receptor beta chains below come from one sample, sequenced in a study of T cells expressing NK-cell markers. Using the 5' RACE reads, TCRdb records one entry per CDR3 protein without DNA. The listing records fewer than 550,000 distinct CDR3 sequences. Sample: blood T cells: a sorted CD56 or NKG2C T cell subset, CD4+ or CD8+ T cells, or bulk PBMC T cells (not recorded which). These receptors were obtained from a woman aged 45-60 years in good health.

CDR3: CSVGAGPGTEAFF. This chain links TRBV29-1 with TRBJ1-1. The germline V gene has CDR1 SQVTM and CDR2 ANQGSEA. The CDR3 spans 13 residues. Using reference TRBV29-1 and TRBJ1-1 for the parts outside the CDR3, the full variable domain is SAVISQKPSRDICQRGTSLTIQCQVDSQVTMMFWYRQQPGQSLTLIATANQGSEATYESGFVIDKFPISRPNLTFSTLTVSNMSPEDSSIYLCSVGAGPGTEAFFGQGTRLTVV.

The chain combines TRBV7-2 with TRBJ1-2; no DNA is available, so the TRBD1 call from TCRdb remains unchecked. CDR1 SGHTA and CDR2 FQGNSA come from the germline V gene. There are 14 residues in the CDR3. This CDR3 is CASSFSTVVAGYTF.

The chain couples TRBV12-3 or TRBV12-4 to TRBJ1-2. CDR3 size: 13 residues. The CDR3 reads CASSLDSLYGYTF.

The chain couples TRBV6-5 to TRBJ2-5; checking the TCRdb D call of TRBD2 is not possible without DNA. This CDR3 region has 14 residues. The germline V gene encodes CDR1 MNHEY and CDR2 SVGAGI. CDR3 amino acids: CASSPQQESRSQYF.

This chain links TRBV25-1 with TRBJ2-1; the D call from TCRdb, TRBD1, cannot be confirmed without DNA. This CDR3 spans 15 amino acids. Germline values: CDR1 MGHDK, CDR2 SYGVNS. The CDR3 spells CASSVSKGLIDEQFF.

The CDR3 is CASSTAPGQGVTGELFF. The V call is TRBV6-5, the J call TRBJ2-2; as DNA is missing, the TRBD1 call by TCRdb cannot be tested. In germline, CDR1 is MNHEY, CDR2 SVGAGI. The CDR3 has 17 amino acids.

This chain connects TRBV9 to TRBJ2-1; TCRdb outputs TRBD2, but without DNA this stays unchecked. Per the germline V gene, CDR1 is SGDLS and CDR2 is YYNGEE. This CDR3 is 16 amino acids long. The CDR3 protein is CASRRTSGNPMDEQFF.

This rearrangement joins TRBV5-1 to TRBJ2-1; TCRdb returns TRBD2, unconfirmable since there is no DNA. Per germline, CDR1 SGHRS and CDR2 YFSETQ. The CDR3 extends over 15 amino acids. The CDR3: CASSSLAGVGNEQFF.

The CDR3 protein is CSARDLVRPETQYF. The chain links TRBV20-1 to TRBJ2-5. From germline, CDR1 is DFQATT and CDR2 SNEGSKA (reference sequence). This CDR3 spans 14 amino acids.

The chain links TRBV7-9 to TRBJ1-2. The germline gives CDR1 SEHNR, CDR2 FQNEAQ (reference sequence). CDR3 length: 11 amino acids. The CDR3 loop is CAIPALSGYTF.

The chain joins TRBV6-1 to TRBJ2-6; checking the TCRdb D call of TRBD1 is not possible without DNA. Per the germline V gene, CDR1 is MNHNS and CDR2 is SASEGT. CDR3 length: 15 residues. The CDR3 protein is CASTLQGTGANVLTF.

The chain joins TRBV3-1 to TRBJ2-1; TCRdb reports TRBD1, a call that lacks DNA to check it against. This CDR3 is built from 16 residues. Germline assignment: CDR1 LGHDT and CDR2 YNNKEL (reference sequence). CDR3 loop: CASSQVIGTGGNEQFF.

The CDR3 reads CASSSTGSFTDTQYF. This chain connects TRBV7-2 to TRBJ2-3; checking the TCRdb D call of TRBD1 is not possible without DNA. The CDR3 sequence is 15 residues long. Germline V gene data show CDR1 as SGHTA and CDR2 as FQGNSA.

The chain joins TRBV7-6 to TRBJ2-5; TCRdb's D call of TRBD1 is untestable without DNA. Germline CDR1 SGHVS, CDR2 FNYEAQ. CDR3 length: 16 residues. The CDR3 is CASSMTGLGAMETQYF.

V usage is TRBV6-5 and J usage is TRBJ1-3. Germline-derived CDR1 and CDR2 are MNHEY and SVGAGI. This CDR3 spans 14 amino acids. The CDR3 region is CASSSIGSGNTIYF.

The chain joins TRBV6-2 or TRBV6-3 to TRBJ2-2; TCRdb calls TRBD2, which cannot be checked without DNA. Germline V gives CDR1 MNHEY, CDR2 SVGEGT. The CDR3 spans 16 residues. This CDR3 reads CASRPLAGGPHGELFF.

The chain recombines TRBV28 with TRBJ1-2. The germline CDR1 and CDR2 sequences are MDHEN and SYDVKM. This CDR3 has 14 amino acids. The CDR3: CASGLRGRTYGYTF.

This chain connects TRBV6-1 to TRBJ2-2; there is no DNA to check the TCRdb D call of TRBD1. The V gene's germline CDR1 is MNHNS and CDR2 SASEGT. The CDR3 contains 12 residues. CDR3 residues: CASGGAPGELFF.

The chain employs TRBV30 and TRBJ2-1. The CDR3 totals 11 residues. CDR1 is GTSNPN and CDR2 is SVGIG in the germline V gene (reference sequence). CDR3 residues: CAWSVAGEQFF.

The rearrangement uses TRBV12-3 or TRBV12-4 and TRBJ2-2; TCRdb reports TRBD2, a call that lacks DNA to check it against. The CDR3 runs 16 residues. Here the CDR3 reads CATDQSGGTRAGELFF.

The rearrangement joins TRBV7-9 to TRBJ1-1; as DNA is missing, the TRBD1 call by TCRdb cannot be tested. Germline V gene sequence: CDR1 SEHNR, CDR2 FQNEAQ (reference sequence). The CDR3 runs to 14 residues. The CDR3 loop is CASSQETGDTEAFF. Using reference TRBV7-9 and TRBJ1-1 for the parts outside the CDR3, the full variable domain is DTGVSQNPRHKITKRGQNVTFRCDPISEHNRLYWYRQTLGQGPEFLTYFQNEAQLEKSRLLSDRFSAERPKGSFSTLEIQRTEQGDSAMYLCASSQETGDTEAFFGQGTRLTVV.

The V and J genes are TRBV5-6 and TRBJ2-1; absent DNA, TCRdb's TRBD2 call cannot be checked. CDR3 length equals 14 residues. Germline assignment: CDR1 SGHDT and CDR2 YYEEEE. Here the CDR3 reads CASSDRDLPNEQFF.

V gene TRBV7-8 combines with J gene TRBJ1-1. Germline V gives CDR1 SGHVS, CDR2 FQNEAQ. The CDR3 is 17 residues long. The CDR3 loop is CASSLAQVRPKNTEAFF.

Here the CDR3 reads CSAVSGTSGRWSTDTQYF. The rearrangement joins TRBV20-1 to TRBJ2-3; TCRdb's assignment of TRBD2 cannot be checked, as there is no DNA. The CDR3 covers 18 residues. Germline V gives CDR1 DFQATT, CDR2 SNEGSKA (reference sequence).

The CDR3 region is CASSVPRGRNEQFF. V and J are TRBV5-5 and TRBJ2-1; TCRdb's assignment of TRBD1 cannot be checked, as there is no DNA. This CDR3 region has 14 residues. Per the germline V gene, CDR1 is SGHKS and CDR2 is YYEKEE (reference sequence).